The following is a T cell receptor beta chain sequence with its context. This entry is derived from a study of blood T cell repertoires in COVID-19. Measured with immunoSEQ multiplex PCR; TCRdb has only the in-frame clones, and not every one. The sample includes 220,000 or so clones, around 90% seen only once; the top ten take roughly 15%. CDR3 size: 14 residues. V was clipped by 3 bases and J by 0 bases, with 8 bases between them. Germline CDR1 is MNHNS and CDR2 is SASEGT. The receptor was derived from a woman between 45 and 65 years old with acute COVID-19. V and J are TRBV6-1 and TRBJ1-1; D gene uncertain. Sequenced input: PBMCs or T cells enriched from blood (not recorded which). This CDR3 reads CASSDPGLNTEAFF. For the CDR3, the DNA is TGTGCCAGCAGTGATCCGGGGTTGAACACTGAAGCTTTCTTT.